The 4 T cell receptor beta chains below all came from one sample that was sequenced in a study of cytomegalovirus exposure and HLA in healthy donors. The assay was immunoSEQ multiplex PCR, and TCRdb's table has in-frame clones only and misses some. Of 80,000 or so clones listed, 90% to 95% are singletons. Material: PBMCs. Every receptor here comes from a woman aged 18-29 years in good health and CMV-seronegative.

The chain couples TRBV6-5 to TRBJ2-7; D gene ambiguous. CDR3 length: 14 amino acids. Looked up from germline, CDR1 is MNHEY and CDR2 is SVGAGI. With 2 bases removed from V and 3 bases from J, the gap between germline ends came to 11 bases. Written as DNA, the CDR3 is TGTGCCAGCAGTTACGCGATGACAAACTACGAGCAGTACTTC. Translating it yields CASSYAMTNYEQYF.

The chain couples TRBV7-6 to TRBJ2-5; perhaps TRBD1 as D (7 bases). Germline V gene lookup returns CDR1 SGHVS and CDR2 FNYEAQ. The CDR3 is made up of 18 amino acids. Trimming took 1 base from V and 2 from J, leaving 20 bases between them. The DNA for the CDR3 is TGTGCCAGCAGCTTAGTGGTCAGGGGGAGGTCGAGGCAAGAGACCCAGTACTTC. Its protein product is CASSLVVRGRSRQETQYF.

CDR3 residues: CATQRRGAQETQYF. DNA of the CDR3: TGTGCCACCCAGAGGAGGGGCGCGCAAGAGACCCAGTACTTC. The chain is built from TRBV6-6 and TRBJ2-5, with a possible D match to TRBD2 (6 bases). With 10 bases removed from V and 2 bases from J, the gap between germline ends came to 17 bases. Germline V lookup: CDR1 MNHNY, CDR2 SVGAGI (reference sequence). CDR3 length equals 14 residues.

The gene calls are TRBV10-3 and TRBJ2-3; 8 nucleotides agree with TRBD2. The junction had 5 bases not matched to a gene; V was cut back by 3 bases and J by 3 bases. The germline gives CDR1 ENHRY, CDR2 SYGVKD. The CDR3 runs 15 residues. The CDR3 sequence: CAISEPGGTTDTQYF. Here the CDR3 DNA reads TGTGCCATCAGTGAACCGGGAGGGACGACAGATACGCAGTATTTT.